The rows below give T cell receptor beta chains drawn from one sample of a study of T cell responses to AZD1222 COVID-19 vaccine. The repertoire was sequenced with immunoSEQ multiplex PCR; TCRdb's copy has only in-frame clones and lacks some. The repertoire has under 150,000 clones, 80% to 95% of them found once; the top ten carry around 3.5%. The sample was peripheral blood, taken 28 days after the second AZD1222 dose. All receptors derive from an adult who received the AZD1222 COVID-19 vaccine. Each CDR3 is given with its conserved first and last residue. D genes are given only for firm matches. Size values are once, few and many counts, or a class for expanded clones, and some rows have none.

>once|NA|TRBJ1-4|TRBV29-1
CSVEVGEKLFF
TGCAGCGTTGAGGTGGGCGAAAAACTGTTTTTT
>NA|TRBD1|TRBJ1-2|TRBV20-1
CSASKQGADGYTF
TGCAGTGCTAGTAAACAGGGGGCTGATGGCTACACCTTC
>NA|NA|TRBJ1-4|TRBV19
CASTRRAGEKLFF
TGTGCCAGTACGAGAAGGGCCGGTGAAAAACTGTTTTTT
>NA|TRBD1|TRBJ1-4|TRBV7-9
CASSSRQGATNEKLFF
TGTGCCAGCAGCTCAAGACAGGGCGCAACTAATGAAAAACTGTTTTTT
>NA|NA|TRBJ1-3|TRBV2
CASSETGSPGNTIYF
TGTGCCAGCAGTGAAACGGGGTCTCCTGGAAACACCATATATTTT
>NA|NA|TRBJ1-5|TRBV29-1
CSVGGGTQPQHF
TGCAGCGTTGGGGGGGGAACTCAGCCCCAGCATTTT
>NA|NA|TRBJ2-7|TRBV6-2/TRBV6-3
CASSYSTGVTSGFSSYEQYF
TGTGCCAGCAGTTACTCGACAGGGGTAACTAGCGGGTTCAGCTCCTACGAGCAGTACTTC
>NA|NA|TRBJ2-7|TRBV6-5
CASSYSKRIPSYEQYF
TGTGCCAGCAGTTACTCGAAAAGGATCCCCTCCTACGAGCAGTACTTC
>NA|NA|TRBJ1-2|TRBV28
CASSLSLSLGGYTF
TGTGCCAGCAGTCTATCCCTAAGCCTGGGGGGCTACACCTTC
>NA|NA|TRBJ1-1|TRBV7-3
CASSKTGNTEAFF
TGTGCCAGCAGCAAAACAGGGAACACTGAAGCTTTCTTT
>NA|NA|TRBJ1-1|TRBV27
CASRTGLRNTEAFF
TGTGCCAGCAGAACGGGACTTCGGAACACTGAAGCTTTCTTT
>NA|TRBD1|TRBJ2-5|TRBV9
CASSVAQGETQYF
TGTGCCAGCAGCGTAGCACAGGGGGAGACCCAGTACTTC
>NA|NA|TRBJ2-7|TRBV6-2/TRBV6-3
CASSYDGGASYEQYF
TGTGCCAGCAGTTACGATGGGGGCGCGTCCTACGAGCAGTACTTC
>NA|TRBD2|TRBJ2-7|TRBV24-1
CATATGTSGSKYEQYF
TGTGCCACCGCTACCGGGACTAGCGGGAGTAAGTACGAGCAGTACTTC
>NA|NA|TRBJ1-4|TRBV30
CAWSVDRGEKLFF
TGTGCCTGGAGTGTTGATAGGGGTGAAAAACTGTTTTTT
>NA|TRBD2|TRBJ2-7|TRBV5-8
CASSLFLAGEAEQYF
TGTGCCAGCAGCTTGTTTCTAGCGGGAGAAGCCGAGCAGTACTTC
>NA|NA|TRBJ2-4|TRBV11-1
CASSLASGDRAKNIQYF
TGTGCCAGCAGCTTAGCATCCGGGGATCGGGCCAAAAACATTCAGTACTTC
>NA|NA|TRBJ2-3|TRBV29-1
CSVQTQTTDTQYF
TGCAGCGTCCAGACGCAGACCACAGATACGCAGTATTTT
>few|NA|TRBJ2-7|TRBV14
CASSLCQGYEQYF
TGTGCCAGCAGCCTTTGTCAGGGCTACGAGCAGTACTTC
>NA|NA|TRBJ1-2|TRBV14
CASSQDGGNYGYTF
TGTGCCAGCAGCCAAGATGGGGGGAACTATGGCTACACCTTC
>NA|NA|TRBJ1-4|TRBV7-2
CASSLASQGPKLFF
TGTGCCAGCAGCTTAGCTAGTCAGGGCCCAAAACTGTTTTTT
>once|NA|TRBJ2-7|TRBV28
CASSLPPGRPRF
TGTGCCAGCAGTCTACCCCCGGGGCGCCCGAGGTTC
>NA|NA|TRBJ2-2|TRBV10-1
CASSESAGELFF
TGCGCCAGCAGTGAGTCGGCCGGGGAGCTGTTTTTT
>NA|NA|TRBJ1-2|TRBV19
CASSGSTDRGGFYGYTF
TGTGCCAGTAGTGGCTCCACCGACAGAGGTGGGTTCTATGGCTACACCTTC
>NA|NA|TRBJ2-3|TRBV19
CASSIRDTQYF
TGTGCCAGTAGTATACGAGATACGCAGTATTTT
>NA|NA|TRBJ2-7|TRBV28
CASSLGRGLVYEQYF
TGTGCCAGCAGTTTAGGCAGGGGTCTGGTCTACGAGCAGTACTTC
>NA|NA|TRBJ1-2|TRBV7-2
CASTIDRNYGYTF
TGTGCCAGCACCATAGACCGTAACTATGGCTACACCTTC
>NA|NA|TRBJ1-5|TRBV4-2
CASSQDTGIQPQHF
TGTGCCAGCAGCCAAGATACGGGTATTCAGCCCCAGCATTTT
>few|NA|TRBJ2-7|TRBV4-1
CASSAGTQRSEQYF
TGCGCCAGCAGCGCCGGGACACAGAGGTCCGAGCAGTACTTC
>NA|TRBD1|TRBJ2-3|TRBV19
CASSRTGTGGRTDTQYF
TGTGCCAGTAGCCGAACCGGGACAGGGGGCCGCACAGATACGCAGTATTTT
>NA|NA|TRBJ1-1|TRBV7-9
CASSLAKGVSTEAFF
TGTGCCAGCAGCTTAGCGAAGGGTGTGAGCACTGAAGCTTTCTTT
>NA|NA|TRBJ2-6|TRBV19
CASMAGLISGANVLTF
TGTGCCAGTATGGCAGGGCTCATCTCTGGGGCCAACGTCCTGACTTTC
>few|TRBD2|TRBJ2-1|TRBV11-2
CASSLAGGTYNEQFF
TGTGCCAGCAGCTTAGCGGGAGGGACTTACAATGAGCAGTTCTTC
>NA|TRBD1|TRBJ1-2|TRBV28
CASSFPPGAGGGYTF
TGTGCCAGCAGTTTCCCTCCAGGGGCAGGGGGTGGCTACACCTTC
>NA|NA|TRBJ1-1|TRBV6-5
CASSSTYMNTEAFF
TGTGCCAGCAGTAGTACTTACATGAACACTGAAGCTTTCTTT
>NA|NA|TRBJ2-3|TRBV4-1
CASSQNPPGVAEYTQYF
TGCGCCAGCAGCCAAAATCCCCCGGGGGTAGCGGAGTATACGCAGTATTTT
>NA|NA|TRBJ2-1|TRBV6-1
CASSEGLGVYNEQFF
TGTGCCAGCAGTGAAGGACTCGGGGTTTACAATGAGCAGTTCTTC
>NA|NA|TRBJ2-1|TRBV18
CASSPGRGSYNEQFF
TGTGCCAGCTCACCAGGCAGAGGGTCCTACAATGAGCAGTTCTTC
>NA|NA|TRBJ2-1|TRBV3-1/TRBV3-2
CASSQGGPYNEQFF
TGTGCCAGCAGCCAAGGAGGGCCGTACAATGAGCAGTTCTTC
>NA|TRBD2|TRBJ2-2|TRBV10-3
CAISPRGGVAGAHGELFF
TGTGCCATCAGTCCACGGGGGGGCGTAGCGGGAGCACACGGGGAGCTGTTTTTT
>NA|TRBD1|TRBJ2-7|TRBV9
CASSARDRTYEQYF
TGTGCCAGCAGCGCCCGGGACAGGACCTACGAGCAGTACTTC
>NA|TRBD1|TRBJ1-1|TRBV7-8
CASSQGAAVNTEAFF
TGTGCCAGCAGTCAGGGGGCAGCTGTGAACACTGAAGCTTTCTTT